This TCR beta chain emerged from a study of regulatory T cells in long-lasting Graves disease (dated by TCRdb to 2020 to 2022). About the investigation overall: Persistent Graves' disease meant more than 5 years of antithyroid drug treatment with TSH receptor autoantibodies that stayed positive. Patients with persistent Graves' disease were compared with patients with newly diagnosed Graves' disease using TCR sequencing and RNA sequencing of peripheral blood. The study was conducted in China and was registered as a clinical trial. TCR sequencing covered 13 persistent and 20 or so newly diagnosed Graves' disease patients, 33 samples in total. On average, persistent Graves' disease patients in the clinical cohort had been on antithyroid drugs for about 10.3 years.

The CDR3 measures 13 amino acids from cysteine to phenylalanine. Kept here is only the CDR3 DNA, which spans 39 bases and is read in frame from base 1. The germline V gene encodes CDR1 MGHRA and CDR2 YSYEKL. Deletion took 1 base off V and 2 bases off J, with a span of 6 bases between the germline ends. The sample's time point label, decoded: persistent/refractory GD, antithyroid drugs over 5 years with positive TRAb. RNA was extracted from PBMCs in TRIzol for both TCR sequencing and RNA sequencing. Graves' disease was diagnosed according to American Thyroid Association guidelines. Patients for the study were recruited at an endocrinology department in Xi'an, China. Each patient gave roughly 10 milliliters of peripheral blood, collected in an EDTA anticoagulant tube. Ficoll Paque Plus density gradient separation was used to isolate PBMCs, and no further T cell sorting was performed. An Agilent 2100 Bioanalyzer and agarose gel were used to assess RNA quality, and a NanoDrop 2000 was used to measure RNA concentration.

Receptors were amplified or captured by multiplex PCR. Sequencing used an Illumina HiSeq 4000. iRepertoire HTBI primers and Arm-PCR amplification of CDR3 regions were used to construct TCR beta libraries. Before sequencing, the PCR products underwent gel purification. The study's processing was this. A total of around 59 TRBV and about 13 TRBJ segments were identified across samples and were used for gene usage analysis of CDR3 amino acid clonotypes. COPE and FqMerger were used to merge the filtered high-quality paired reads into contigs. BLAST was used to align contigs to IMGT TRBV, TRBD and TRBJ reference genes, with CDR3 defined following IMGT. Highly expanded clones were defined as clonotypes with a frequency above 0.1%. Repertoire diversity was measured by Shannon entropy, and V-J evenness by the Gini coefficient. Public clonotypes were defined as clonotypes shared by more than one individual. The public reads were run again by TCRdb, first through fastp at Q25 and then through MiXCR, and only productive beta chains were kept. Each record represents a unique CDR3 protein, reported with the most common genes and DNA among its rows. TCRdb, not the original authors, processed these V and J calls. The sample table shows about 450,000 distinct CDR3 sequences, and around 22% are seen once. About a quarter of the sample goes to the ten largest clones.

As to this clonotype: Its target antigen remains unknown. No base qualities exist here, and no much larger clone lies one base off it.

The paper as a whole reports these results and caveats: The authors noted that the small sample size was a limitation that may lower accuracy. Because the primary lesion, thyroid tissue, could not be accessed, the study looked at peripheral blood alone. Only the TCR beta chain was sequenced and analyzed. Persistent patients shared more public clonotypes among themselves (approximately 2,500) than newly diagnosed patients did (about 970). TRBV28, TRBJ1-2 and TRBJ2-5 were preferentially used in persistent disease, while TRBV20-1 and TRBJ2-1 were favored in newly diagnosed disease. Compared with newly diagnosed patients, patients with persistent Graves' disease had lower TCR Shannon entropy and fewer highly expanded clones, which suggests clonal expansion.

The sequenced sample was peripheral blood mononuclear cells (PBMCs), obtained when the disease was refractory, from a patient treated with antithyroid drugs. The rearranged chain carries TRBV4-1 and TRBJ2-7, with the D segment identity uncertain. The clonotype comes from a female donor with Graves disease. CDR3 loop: CASSQGDPYEQYF. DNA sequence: TGCGCCAGCAGCCAAGGGGATCCCTACGAGCAGTACTTC.